The rows below give T cell receptor beta chains drawn from one sample of a study of T cells in Graves' hyperthyroidism and ophthalmopathy. Via MiXCR, TCRdb re-called the multiplex PCR reads, giving one row per CDR3 protein. This table has hundreds of thousands of distinct CDR3 sequences, 15% to 19% appearing once. The sequenced sample was blood. The receptors come from a young woman with Graves' hyperthyroidism that later progressed to Graves' ophthalmopathy. Each CDR3 is given with its conserved first and last residue. The order of the fields is J gene, D gene, clone size, V gene, CDR3 DNA, CDR3 protein. D genes are given only for firm matches. Not all rows give a size; the values are once, few, many and, for expanded clones, a class.

TRBJ2-7	TRBD2	many	TRBV5-1	TGCGCCAGCAGCCCGGTGGTCCTAGCGGGAGGGCCTCACGAGCAGTACTTC	CASSPVVLAGGPHEQYF
TRBJ2-7	.	many	TRBV28	TGTGCCAGCAGAGCAGGTTCCCTGCTACTGTACGAGCAGTACTTC	CASRAGSLLLYEQYF
TRBJ2-1	TRBD2	many	TRBV7-3	TGTGCCAGCAGCCGACTGAGCCTAGCGGCCTACAATGAGCAGTTCTTC	CASSRLSLAAYNEQFF
TRBJ2-1	.	many	TRBV7-8	TGTGCCAGCAGGAGATATCGGATAGCGCAGAGCTCCTACAATGAGCAGTTCTTC	CASRRYRIAQSSYNEQFF
TRBJ2-7	.	many	TRBV12-5	TGTGCTAGTGGTTCCGGGACTGATGCCTTCTACGAGCAGTACTTC	CASGSGTDAFYEQYF
TRBJ2-1	.	few	TRBV3-1	TGTGCCAGCAGCCAAGCACCCAGGTTCGACAATGAGCAGTTCTTC	CASSQAPRFDNEQFF
TRBJ2-7	.	.	TRBV20-1	TGCAGTATTTCGGGAAGGGTTGGGTACGAGCAGTACTTC	CSISGRVGYEQYF
TRBJ2-7	.	many	TRBV6-1	TGTGCCAGCAGCCCCCGGGACTCTAACTCCTACGAGCAGTACTTC	CASSPRDSNSYEQYF
TRBJ2-2	.	.	TRBV27	TGTGCCAGCAGTTTCATATACCCCCTCCCGGGGCAAACCGGGGAGCTGTTTTTT	CASSFIYPLPGQTGELFF
TRBJ2-3	TRBD1	many	TRBV5-1	TGCGCCAGCAGCCCCGGGACAGGGTTATTCCTTAGCACAGATACGCAGTATTTT	CASSPGTGLFLSTDTQYF
TRBJ2-5	TRBD2	many	TRBV24-1	TGTGCCACCAGTGCCCCCCCACTAGCGGGAGAAGAGACCCAGTACTTC	CATSAPPLAGEETQYF
TRBJ2-2	TRBD2	.	TRBV7-2	TGTGCCAGCAGCTCTTCGCGACTAGCGGGAGTAAGGACCGGGGAGCTGTTTTTT	CASSSSRLAGVRTGELFF
TRBJ2-4	.	few	TRBV19	TGTGCCAGTAGCCTACTTGTGGACAACAAGTTAGCCAAAAACATTCAGTACTTC	CASSLLVDNKLAKNIQYF
TRBJ2-1	.	.	TRBV5-1	TGCGCCAGCAGCCCGGAGGAGGGTACCTTCAATGAGCAGCTCTTC	CASSPEEGTFNEQLF
TRBJ2-2	.	many	TRBV5-1	TGCGCCAGCAGCTTTTCCCCCCAAGGGGAGCTGTTTTTT	CASSFSPQGELFF
TRBJ2-1	TRBD1	many	TRBV7-8	TGTGCCAGCAGCTTAGAGGGAAGACAGGGGGCCTACAATGAGCAGTTCTTC	CASSLEGRQGAYNEQFF
TRBJ2-3	TRBD2	many	TRBV2	TGTGCCAGCAGTGAAGCGCTTCCGGGACTAGCGGGGGGTTATTGGGGTGCGCAGTATTTT	CASSEALPGLAGGYWGAQYF
TRBJ2-2	.	.	TRBV20-1	TGCAGTGCGCTATGGGAGGACACCGGGGAGCTGTTTTTT	CSALWEDTGELFF
TRBJ2-5	.	many	TRBV11-2	TGTGCCAGCAGCCAAGGGGCGGGGATCGGGACCCAGTACTTC	CASSQGAGIGTQYF
TRBJ1-5	.	few	TRBV27	TGTGCCAGCAGTCTCGACACCTCCAATCAGCCCCAGCATTTT	CASSLDTSNQPQHF
TRBJ2-7	.	.	TRBV11-2	TGTGCCAGCAGCTTATTGGCTAGCGCGACCTACGAGCAGTACTTC	CASSLLASATYEQYF
TRBJ1-4	.	many	TRBV28	TGTGCCAGCAGGGCGTTCCGGGCAGGGTTAGGCGAAAAACTGTTTTTT	CASRAFRAGLGEKLFF
TRBJ2-2	TRBD1	many	TRBV18	TGTGCCAGCTCAACCGGGACAGGGAGGAACACCGGGGAGCTGTTTTTT	CASSTGTGRNTGELFF
TRBJ2-1	.	few	TRBV9	TGTGCCAGCAGCGCTGGGGCGGAGAGCTCCTACAATGAGCAGTTCTTC	CASSAGAESSYNEQFF
TRBJ2-3	TRBD2	few	TRBV7-2	TGTGCCAGCAGCCGGACTAGCGGGGGGGGAGATACGCAGTATTTT	CASSRTSGGGDTQYF
TRBJ2-3	.	many	TRBV7-8	TGTGCCAGCAGCTGGAGAGAGGGGCAGGGGGGAGGGGATACGCAGTATTTT	CASSWREGQGGGDTQYF
TRBJ2-3	.	many	TRBV24-1	TGTGCCACCAGTGATTTGGAGCGGAGTAGCACAGATACGCAGTATTTT	CATSDLERSSTDTQYF
TRBJ1-2	.	many	TRBV2	TGTGCCAGCAGTGAAGGGGGGCGCGCCTATGGCTACACCTTC	CASSEGGRAYGYTF
TRBJ2-2	.	.	TRBV5-6	TGTGCCAGCAGCCTGACCTCCAGGGCGAACACCGGGGAGCTGTTTTTT	CASSLTSRANTGELFF
TRBJ2-1	.	.	TRBV6-1	TGTGCCACCTTGCCGGGCAATGAGCAGTTCTTC	CATLPGNEQFF
TRBJ2-6	.	.	TRBV19	TGTGCCAGTAGTATGTGGGGGACTGGGGCCAACGTCCTGACTTTC	CASSMWGTGANVLTF
TRBJ2-2	.	many	TRBV2	TGTGCCAGCAGTGAAGGGCAGGGGAGGGCAACCCTCACCGGGGAGCTGTTTTTT	CASSEGQGRATLTGELFF
TRBJ1-1	.	many	TRBV28	TGTGCCAGCAGTTTCAGGAACCTAGGCAGGGAAGCTTTCTTT	CASSFRNLGREAFF
TRBJ2-1	.	.	TRBV7-8	TGTGCCAGCAGCCACACGGACGGGGAGAGCTCCTACAATGAGCAGTTCTTC	CASSHTDGESSYNEQFF
TRBJ2-7	.	few	TRBV4-3	TGCGCCAGCAGCAAAGACTATTCCTACGAGCAGTACTTC	CASSKDYSYEQYF
TRBJ1-1	TRBD1	many	TRBV20-1	TGCAGTGCCCTATCGACAGGGGGTGATGAAGCTTTCTTT	CSALSTGGDEAFF
TRBJ1-2	.	many	TRBV27	TGTGCCAGTAGCAAACGGGACACTGACGCGGGTGGCTACACCTTC	CASSKRDTDAGGYTF
TRBJ2-7	TRBD2	.	TRBV20-1	TGCAGTGCCCCCTTCGGGACTAGCGGGTGGGTTCGGTCCTACGAGCAGTACTTC	CSAPFGTSGWVRSYEQYF
TRBJ1-2	.	.	TRBV30	TGTGCCTGGAGCTTACAGAACTATGGCTACACCTTC	CAWSLQNYGYTF
TRBJ2-5	TRBD1	.	TRBV6-1	TGTGCCAGCAGCGGACAGGAACAAGAGACCCAGTACTTC	CASSGQEQETQYF
TRBJ2-1	.	.	TRBV6-2/TRBV6-3	TGTGCCAGCAGAATGGGCGGGATAAATGAGCAGTTCTTC	CASRMGGINEQFF
TRBJ2-5	TRBD2	many	TRBV28	TGTGCCAGCAGTTTAGCGGGAGAGGCGGAGACCCAGTACTTC	CASSLAGEAETQYF
TRBJ2-7	.	medium-sized	TRBV18	TGTGCCAGCAGCACCAGCAAACGTGGCGAGCAGTACTTC	CASSTSKRGEQYF
TRBJ1-1	.	many	TRBV29-1	TGCAGTGCCCTAGCGGGTCCCCCTTACACTGAAGCTTTCTTT	CSALAGPPYTEAFF
TRBJ2-5	.	few	TRBV4-2	TGTGCCAGCAGCCAAGATGGAAAGCAGGGGCAAGAGACCCAGTACTTC	CASSQDGKQGQETQYF
TRBJ1-4	.	few	TRBV20-1	TGCAGTGCAGGGGCGAGTCCCATCGGAGAAAAACTGTTTTTT	CSAGASPIGEKLFF
TRBJ1-1	.	few	TRBV5-6	TGTGCCAGCAACGCGGAGGCTGGGTTGTACACTGAAGCTTTCTTT	CASNAEAGLYTEAFF
TRBJ1-5	TRBD1	many	TRBV20-1	TGCAGTGCTAGTCTACACAGGGGGCGGCGGTGGCCCCAGCATTTT	CSASLHRGRRWPQHF
TRBJ2-7	.	few	TRBV5-1	TGCGCCAGCAGCTTGGGGGGGGCAGCCGCCTACGAGCAGTACTTC	CASSLGGAAAYEQYF
TRBJ2-1	TRBD2	many	TRBV11-3	TGTGCCAGCAGCTTAGAGGGGGCGGGAGGGGACCACAATGAGCAGTTCTTC	CASSLEGAGGDHNEQFF
TRBJ2-7	TRBD1	.	TRBV18	TGTGCCAGCTCACCTGACGGACAGGGTCGCGAGCAGTACTTC	CASSPDGQGREQYF
TRBJ2-7	TRBD2	.	TRBV7-9	TGTGCCAGCAGCTTGGGGACTAGCGGGAGTGGGGGATACGAGCAGTACTTC	CASSLGTSGSGGYEQYF
TRBJ2-1	TRBD1	.	TRBV7-9	TGTGCCAGCAGCTTAGTCTGGGACAGCTCCTACGAGCAGTTCTTC	CASSLVWDSSYEQFF
TRBJ2-5	.	.	TRBV7-2	TGTGCCAGCAGCTTGAGTAAGGAGGAGACCCAGTACTTC	CASSLSKEETQYF
TRBJ1-2	.	.	TRBV29-1	TGCAGCGTTGAAGACCCGTCTCTTGGAGATGCGGATGGCTACACCTTC	CSVEDPSLGDADGYTF
TRBJ2-7	TRBD2	.	TRBV4-1	TGCGCCAGCAGCCAAGATCGAGGGACTAGCGGGAGGGGAGAGCAGTACTTC	CASSQDRGTSGRGEQYF
TRBJ2-2	TRBD2	many	TRBV7-2	TGTGCCAGCAGCCCCCAAGGGACTAGCGGCACCGGGGAGCTGTTTTTT	CASSPQGTSGTGELFF
TRBJ1-1	.	.	TRBV6-4	TGTGCCAGCATTAGCCCAGGTACTGAAGCTTTCTTT	CASISPGTEAFF
TRBJ2-2	.	few	TRBV10-3	TGTGCCATCAGTGAGAGCGGGCAGAACACCGGGGAGCTGTTTTTT	CAISESGQNTGELFF
TRBJ1-1	.	few	TRBV7-9	TGTGCCAGCAGCTTGGTCGGACGGACGAACACTGAAGCTTTCTTT	CASSLVGRTNTEAFF